Shown below are 5 T cell receptor beta chains from a single sample sequenced in a study of blood T cell repertoires in COVID-19. TCRdb's copy holds only in-frame clones and misses some; the assay was immunoSEQ multiplex PCR. The sample shows 150,000 to 180,000 clones, approximately 83% of them seen only once. The material sequenced was peripheral blood. The receptors were gathered from an older woman with COVID-19, enrolled during active disease.

This rearrangement joins TRBV7-9 to TRBJ2-1; D is unclear. V was clipped by 3 bases and J by 0 bases, with 15 bases between them. The CDR3 spans 17 residues. Germline CDR1 SEHNR, CDR2 FQNEAQ (reference sequence). CDR3 bases: TGTGCCAGCAGCTTGTCTCGGCGGAAGAGCTCCTACAATGAGCAGTTCTTC. This translates into CASSLSRRKSSYNEQFF.

This chain uses TRBV14 with TRBJ1-3; D is undetermined. The V gene lost 9 bases and the J gene lost 4 bases, with 13 bases spanning the gap. The CDR3 is 13 amino acids. From germline, CDR1 is SGHDN and CDR2 FVKESK. This CDR3 reads CASQLGDGNTIYF. CDR3 in DNA: TGTGCCAGTCAGTTGGGCGACGGAAACACCATATATTTT.

The chain employs TRBV6-4 and TRBJ2-5; 7 nucleotides agree with TRBD1. The CDR3 is 13 residues long. The J segment lost 1 base and the V segment lost 5 bases, leaving 1 base of the junction unmatched. From germline, CDR1 is MRHNA and CDR2 SNTAGT. CDR3 DNA sequence: TGTGCCAGCAGTAGGGACAGCCAAGAGACCCAGTACTTC. Protein: CASSRDSQETQYF.

The gene calls are TRBV18 and TRBJ1-4, with D uncertain. Germline V gene sequence: CDR1 KGHSH, CDR2 LQKENI. The CDR3 sequence is 13 residues long. V was trimmed by 3 bases and J by 8 bases, leaving 10 bases between them. CDR3 in DNA: TGTGCCAGCTCACCCGAGCATCGGGAAAAACTGTTTTTT. This sequence encodes CASSPEHREKLFF.

The chain links TRBV11-2 to TRBJ2-5, with D unclear. Trimming removed 5 bases from V and 4 bases from J, with 8 bases in between. Germline V CDR1 and CDR2: SGHAT, FQNNGV. The CDR3 has 12 residues. CDR3 DNA sequence: TGTGCCAGCAGCCGAGTGGTAGAGACCCAGTACTTC. Translation gives CASSRVVETQYF.